Listed here are 17 T cell receptor beta chains from one sample, sequenced in a study of cytomegalovirus exposure and HLA in healthy donors. Profiling relied on immunoSEQ multiplex PCR, and the TCRdb table lists in-frame clones only, not all of them. The sample has tens of thousands of clones; 96% are singletons. Sequencing was carried out using PBMCs. The source of these receptors is a woman aged 18-30 years in good health and CMV-seronegative.

V is TRBV27 and J is TRBJ1-5; no clear D gene. Deletions cut 0 bases from V and 5 bases from J, with 11 bases between. The CDR3 covers 15 residues. Germline loops: CDR1 MNHEY, CDR2 SMNVEV (reference sequence). The CDR3 region has the DNA TGTGCCAGCAGTTTATCGTTGACACCGGATCAGCCCCAGCATTTT. It specifies CASSLSLTPDQPQHF.

The V call is TRBV6-1, the J call TRBJ1-1, with D perhaps matching TRBD1 (5 bases). V was clipped by 6 bases and J by 1 base, with 15 bases between them. Germline V gene lookup returns CDR1 MNHNS and CDR2 SASEGT. The CDR3 has 15 amino acids. CDR3 sequence (DNA): TGTGCCAGCAGGGGGCGCATACTAAGGAACACTGAAGCTTTCTTT. Translating it yields CASRGRILRNTEAFF.

The V and J genes are TRBV5-1 and TRBJ2-3, with 8 bases aligning to TRBD2. CDR3 length: 18 residues. Germline CDR1 is SGHRS and CDR2 is YFSETQ. J lost 2 bases, V lost 0 bases, and 11 bases had no gene match. CDR3 sequence (DNA): TGCGCCAGCAGCTTGGTAATTGGGCGGGAGGTTAACACAGATACGCAGTATTTT. Encoded protein: CASSLVIGREVNTDTQYF.

As for this clone: A read error may produce the germline difference seen at one junction end. This chain joins TRBV29-1 and TRBJ1-1, with TRBD1 matching over 8 bases. Looked up from germline, CDR1 is SQVTM and CDR2 is ANQGSEA. This CDR3 contains 13 residues. The CDR3 nucleotides read TGCAGCGTTAAAGACAGGGGGAACACTGAAGCTTTCTTT. This sequence encodes CSVKDRGNTEAFF.

This chain connects TRBV28 to TRBJ1-5, with no clear D. There are 15 residues in the CDR3. Per germline, CDR1 MDHEN and CDR2 SYDVKM. Deletions cut 2 bases from V and 3 bases from J, with 11 bases between. This chain's CDR3 is CASSLQPTLNQPQHF. The CDR3, as DNA: TGTGCCAGCAGTTTACAACCTACCCTCAATCAGCCCCAGCATTTT.

This chain joins TRBV28 and TRBJ1-5; no clear D. Germline CDR1 and CDR2: MDHEN and SYDVKM. This CDR3 has 12 amino acids. Trimming took off 5 bases at V and 9 bases at J, with 11 bases between the two ends. The CDR3 DNA reads TGTGCCAGCAGTCAGGCCACAAGGCCCCAGCATTTT. Its translation is CASSQATRPQHF.

The J gene is TRBJ2-1, the V gene TRBV5-4; 8 nucleotides line up with TRBD2. The CDR3 totals 15 residues. Trimming at V came to 2 bases and at J to 3 bases, leaving 4 bases not matched to a gene. The germline V gene has CDR1 SGHNT and CDR2 YYREEE (reference sequence). CDR3 in DNA: TGTGCCAGCAGCTTTAGGCTAGCGGGCTACAATGAGCAGTTCTTC. It codes for CASSFRLAGYNEQFF.

V is TRBV11-2 and J is TRBJ2-6, with D tentatively TRBD1 (5 bases). This CDR3 comprises 15 residues. The V end lost 7 bases, the J end lost 2 bases, and 12 bases lay between the germline ends. CDR1 is SGHAT, CDR2 FQNNGV, per germline. The DNA for the CDR3 is TGTGCCAGCAACGAACAGGTTGCTGGGGCCAACGTCCTGACTTTC. This encodes CASNEQVAGANVLTF.

The V call is TRBV28, the J call TRBJ2-1, with 9 bases aligning to TRBD2. The CDR3 is made up of 15 amino acids. J gave up 8 bases and V 5 bases, and 10 bases lay outside the gene matches. The germline CDR1 and CDR2 sequences are MDHEN and SYDVKM. The CDR3 here is CASSPFSGRIDEQFF. The CDR3 DNA reads as TGTGCCAGCAGTCCTTTTAGCGGGAGAATCGATGAGCAGTTCTTC.

The chain is built from TRBV7-2 and TRBJ2-7; D is possibly TRBD2 (7 bases). Germline V gives CDR1 SGHTA, CDR2 FQGNSA. The CDR3 runs to 18 residues. V lost 6 bases and J 3 bases, leaving 27 bases between the germline ends. DNA of the CDR3: TGTGCCAGCAGTCTAGCGGCTTTGGGGGCCAGTCGATTCTACGAGCAGTACTTC. This sequence encodes CASSLAALGASRFYEQYF. Complete variable domain (other parts from reference TRBV7-2 and TRBJ2-7): GAGVSQSPSNKVTEKGKDVELRCDPISGHTALYWYRQSLGQGLEFLIYFQGNSAPDKSGLPSDRFSAERTGGSVSTLTIQRTQQEDSAVYLCASSLAALGASRFYEQYFGPGTRLTVT.

The rearrangement joins TRBV19 to TRBJ2-7; 10 bases map to TRBD1. After removal of 1 base from V and 6 bases from J, the junction contained 3 bases not matched to a gene. The CDR3 spans 14 residues. In germline, CDR1 is LNHDA, CDR2 SQIVND (reference sequence). CDR3 DNA sequence: TGTGCCAGTAGTATAGGACAGGGGGCGAGCGAGCAGTACTTC. This translates into CASSIGQGASEQYF.

This clone occurred once. V gene TRBV2 combines with J gene TRBJ1-2, with 7 bases that match TRBD1. From germline, CDR1 is SNHLY and CDR2 FYNNEI. V trimming: 1 base; J trimming: 5 bases; junction bases outside the gene matches: 4. This CDR3 is 14 amino acids long. CDR3 nucleotides: TGTGCCAGCAGTGAAGGACAGGGCGGGTATGGCTACACCTTC. Protein product: CASSEGQGGYGYTF.

This chain's CDR3 is CASSLDRGGDTEAFF. In DNA, the CDR3 is TGCGCCAGCAGCTTAGACAGGGGAGGGGACACTGAAGCTTTCTTT. V usage is TRBV5-1 and J usage is TRBJ1-1, with 8 bases matching TRBD1. V shed 2 bases, J shed 3 bases, and the junction held 6 bases outside the gene matches. CDR1 is SGHRS and CDR2 is YFSETQ in the germline V gene. CDR3 size: 15 residues. Full variable domain (outside the CDR3, taken from reference TRBV5-1 and TRBJ1-1): KAGVTQTPRYLIKTRGQQVTLSCSPISGHRSVSWYQQTPGQGLQFLFEYFSETQRNKGNFPGRFSGRQFSNSRSEMNVSTLELGDSALYLCASSLDRGGDTEAFFGQGTRLTVV.

The CDR3 coding sequence is TGTGCCAGCTGGGGGACTATAAAAAACATTCAGTACTTC. Translating gives CASWGTIKNIQYF. The genes are TRBV27 and TRBJ2-4; 7 bases map to TRBD2. CDR1 MNHEY and CDR2 SMNVEV come from the germline V gene (reference sequence). With 8 bases clipped from V and 4 bases from J, the junction kept 5 bases outside the gene matches. This CDR3 comprises 13 residues.

This chain uses TRBV15 with TRBJ2-5; a weak D match, TRBD1 (5 bases). CDR3 length equals 15 residues. Trimming shortened V by 0 bases and J by 1 base, and 9 bases separated the two germline ends. Germline-derived CDR1 and CDR2 are LNHNV and YYDKDF (reference sequence). The CDR3 sequence is CATSRDAGIQETQYF. The CDR3 nucleotides read TGTGCCACCAGCAGAGATGCAGGGATCCAAGAGACCCAGTACTTC.

This chain uses TRBV6-1 with TRBJ1-1; 9 nucleotides match TRBD1. This CDR3 spans 16 amino acids. CDR1 is MNHNS and CDR2 is SASEGT in the germline V gene. V trimming: 4 bases; J trimming: 5 bases; junction bases outside the gene matches: 11. The CDR3 DNA is TGTGCCAGCAGTGTTCCCTTAGGGACAGGGAGGACTGAAGCTTTCTTT. Protein product: CASSVPLGTGRTEAFF.

V gene TRBV2 combines with J gene TRBJ1-2, with a tentative D call TRBD1 (6 bases). Germline V gene data show CDR1 as SNHLY and CDR2 as FYNNEI. Trimming took 3 bases from V and 4 from J, leaving 9 bases between them. The length of the CDR3 is 13 residues. The CDR3 spells CASSEDSSYGYTF. The CDR3 DNA sequence: TGTGCCAGCAGTGAGGACAGTTCCTATGGCTACACCTTC.